Listed below are T cell receptor beta chains from one sample, sequenced in a study of blood T cell repertoires in COVID-19. The repertoire was sequenced with immunoSEQ multiplex PCR; TCRdb's copy has only in-frame clones and lacks some. Among 250,000 to 300,000 clones listed, roughly 90% were seen once. Specimen: peripheral blood. These receptors came from a woman aged 30 to 39 with COVID-19, enrolled during active disease. Each CDR3 is given with its conserved first and last residue. D genes are given only for firm matches. Part of the rows lack a size; the others show once, few, many or a class for expanded clones.

j_call | cdr3_length | v_call | d_call | clone_size | cdr3_nt | cdr3_aa
TRBJ2-7 | 14 | TRBV5-1 | TRBD1 | NA | TGCGCCAGCAGCCGTGGACAGGGGTCGAATGAGCAGTACTTC | CASSRGQGSNEQYF
TRBJ1-5 | 14 | TRBV2 | NA | NA | TGTGCCAGCAGTAGTCGGGACCCCAGGGACTCCCAGCATTTT | CASSSRDPRDSQHF
TRBJ2-2 | 15 | TRBV4-3 | NA | NA | TGCGCCAGCAGCCAAGATCAGGGCCCCACCGGGGAGCTGTTTTTT | CASSQDQGPTGELFF
TRBJ2-1 | 16 | TRBV29-1 | NA | NA | TGCAGCGTTGAAGGGGGGCGAGGCCTGAGCTACGATGAGCAGTTCTTC | CSVEGGRGLSYDEQFF
TRBJ1-1 | 15 | TRBV30 | NA | NA | TGTGCCTGGAGTGCGCACCTCTCAGGGGCAACTGAAGCTTTCTTT | CAWSAHLSGATEAFF
TRBJ2-2 | 15 | TRBV7-8 | NA | NA | TGTGCCAGCAGCCTTACGTCCAGAAGCACCGGGGAGCTGTTTTTT | CASSLTSRSTGELFF
TRBJ1-4 | 14 | TRBV4-1 | NA | NA | TGCGCCAGCAGCAGGGCATCCGGAGGGGAAAAACTGTTTTTT | CASSRASGGEKLFF
TRBJ1-6 | 12 | TRBV30 | NA | NA | TGTGCCTGGAGTAAGGGGGATTCACCCCTCCACTTT | CAWSKGDSPLHF
TRBJ2-5 | 12 | TRBV28 | NA | NA | TGTGCCAGCAGCCCTGGGAGAGAGACCCAGTACTTC | CASSPGRETQYF
TRBJ1-1 | 15 | TRBV6-5 | TRBD1 | NA | TGTGCCAGCAGGGACAGGGGGCTGGGCAACACTGAAGCTTTCTTT | CASRDRGLGNTEAFF
TRBJ1-5 | 16 | TRBV4-2 | TRBD1 | NA | TGTGCCAGCAGCCAAGTGGGACAGGGGCTAAATCAGCCCCAGCATTTT | CASSQVGQGLNQPQHF
TRBJ2-1 | 15 | TRBV19 | TRBD1 | NA | TGTGCCAGTAGTAGCAACAGGGGGCATGGCAATGAGCAGTTCTTC | CASSSNRGHGNEQFF
TRBJ2-2 | 17 | TRBV4-1 | NA | NA | TGCGCCAGCAGCCTCCGATCGGGGGGCTCGGACACCGGGGAGCTGTTTTTT | CASSLRSGGSDTGELFF
TRBJ2-2 | 15 | TRBV28 | TRBD2 | few | TGTGCCAGCAGTTCCTGGACTAGCGGGACCGGGGAGCTGTTTTTT | CASSSWTSGTGELFF
TRBJ2-2 | 14 | TRBV10-1 | TRBD1 | NA | TGCGCCAGCAGTGAAGGGGGCGGCACCGGGGAGCTGTTTTTT | CASSEGGGTGELFF
TRBJ1-1 | 14 | TRBV6-6 | TRBD1 | NA | TGTGCCAGCAGAGGGACAGGTGTGAACACTGAAGCTTTCTTT | CASRGTGVNTEAFF